The present T cell receptor (beta chain) was sequenced within a study of a mutant IDH1 vaccine in newly diagnosed glioma. Across the whole study: Beginning 4-6 weeks after radiotherapy alone, or with temozolomide cycles, vaccination took place. Prior therapy was radiotherapy, temozolomide, or both; most received both.

As regards this clone: Its antigen is still unknown.

Findings and limits, study-wide: Induction of immune responses by the vaccine occurred in about 95% of patients.

Trimming removed 4 bases from V and 7 bases from J; junction bases left unmatched: 12. In germline, CDR1 is GTSNPN, CDR2 SVGIG (reference sequence). There are 15 residues in the CDR3. As for time point: week 35, safety follow-up. Vaccinated patients received 300 ug of mutant IDH1 20-mer peptide per dose, with topical imiquimod. Method: immunoSEQ multiplex PCR; TCRdb's copy keeps in-frame clones and lacks some. The sample yields some 42,000 clones, 75% to 85% seen once. V usage is TRBV30 and J usage is TRBJ2-2, with 7 positions matching TRBD2. The sequence came from a woman between 50 and 59 years old with glioma. The sequencing used PBMCs, collected from a glioma patient whose treatment included an IDH1 peptide vaccine. CDR3 in amino acids: CAWISRRGKNGELFF. CDR3 nucleotide sequence: TGTGCCTGGATCAGCAGGCGGGGGAAGAACGGGGAGCTGTTTTTT. Filled out from reference TRBV30 and TRBJ2-2, the complete variable domain reads SQTIHQWPATLVQPVGSPLSLECTVEGTSNPNLYWYRQAAGRGLQLLFYSVGIGQISSEVPQNLSASRPQDRQFILSSKKLLLSDSGFYLCAWISRRGKNGELFFGEGSRLTVL.